This T cell receptor beta chain was identified in a study of shared clonotypes between healthy human individuals. The junction had 6 bases not matched to a gene; V was cut back by 6 bases and J by 5 bases. The germline gives CDR1 MDHEN, CDR2 SYDVKM. The CDR3 runs to 14 residues. The study ran the assay at deep level. Some clones are missing from TCRdb's copy, which holds only in-frame ones; the method was immunoSEQ multiplex PCR. The table has about 2.3 million clones, approximately 90% seen once. The V call is TRBV28, the J call TRBJ1-1, with 10 bases identical to TRBD1. What was sequenced was naive CD4+ T cells from PBMCs. Documented subset: CD45RA+ positively selected. The clonotype originates from a man aged 18 to 29 in good health. Some clones in this sample may be carry-over from other donors' samples. The CDR3 nucleotides are TGTGCCAGCAGAACCCCGGGACAGGGGACTGAAGCTTTCTTT. Translation gives CASRTPGQGTEAFF.